Listed below are T cell receptor beta chains from one sample, sequenced in a study of blood T cell repertoires in COVID-19. The assay was immunoSEQ multiplex PCR, and TCRdb's table has in-frame clones only and misses some. This table has 150,000 to 200,000 clones, over 85% appearing once. The source material was peripheral blood. These receptors all come from an older woman with COVID-19, enrolled during active disease. The CDR3 runs from the conserved cysteine through the conserved F or W. D genes are given only for firm matches. Clone size appears in some rows only: once, few, many, or a class for an expanded clone.

TRBJ2-3 | . | once | TRBV9 | TGTGCCAGCAGCATCCACAGGGTTGATACGCAGTATTTT | CASSIHRVDTQYF
TRBJ1-1 | TRBD1 | . | TRBV6-2/TRBV6-3 | TGTGCCAGCAGTTCAGGGGGTGTCTGGACTGAAGCTTTCTTT | CASSSGGVWTEAFF
TRBJ1-4 | . | . | TRBV19 | TGTGCCAGTAGGACAGGAGCAAATGAAAAACTGTTTTTT | CASRTGANEKLFF
TRBJ1-5 | TRBD1 | . | TRBV7-2 | TGTGCCAGCAGCTTAGACAGGGGCAACAATCAGCCCCAGCATTTT | CASSLDRGNNQPQHF
TRBJ2-5 | . | . | TRBV11-1 | TGTGCCAGCAGCTTAGGGCAGGCCCCTCTAGAGACCCAGTACTTC | CASSLGQAPLETQYF
TRBJ1-2 | . | . | TRBV10-3 | TGTGCCATCAGTGATTGGGGGCGAGATGGCTACACCTTC | CAISDWGRDGYTF
TRBJ2-7 | TRBD1 | . | TRBV4-3 | TGCGCCAGCAGCCAAGGAGGACAGGCACCTACGAAGCAGTACTTC | CASSQGGQAPTKQYF
TRBJ2-2 | . | . | TRBV6-5 | TGTGCCAGCAGTTACTTAACAGCGAACACCGGGGAGCTGTTTTTT | CASSYLTANTGELFF
TRBJ2-2 | TRBD2 | . | TRBV9 | TGTGCCAGCTCTAGCGGGCAGAACACCGGGGAGCTGTTTTTT | CASSSGQNTGELFF
TRBJ1-2 | TRBD1 | . | TRBV19 | TGTGCCAGCGAAGACAGGGGGATTAACTATGGCTACACCTTC | CASEDRGINYGYTF
TRBJ1-1 | . | . | TRBV10-3 | TGTGCCATCAGTGAGTCAGAGATCATGAACACTGAAGCTTTCTTT | CAISESEIMNTEAFF
TRBJ1-2 | . | once | TRBV29-1 | TGCAGCGTTGAAGACAGGACAGTGTCGGGCTACACCTTC | CSVEDRTVSGYTF
TRBJ2-5 | . | . | TRBV13 | TGTGCCAGCAGCTTTTCCCAGGGCCAAGAGACCCAGTACTTC | CASSFSQGQETQYF
TRBJ2-1 | . | . | TRBV9 | TGTGCCAGCAGCCAGGGGCAGTTCTCCTACAATGAGCAGTTCTTC | CASSQGQFSYNEQFF
TRBJ2-2 | TRBD1 | . | TRBV2 | TGTGCCATAGGGACAGACCAAAACACCGGGGAGCTGTTTTTT | CAIGTDQNTGELFF
TRBJ2-7 | . | . | TRBV19 | TGTGCCAGTAGTATTGGTCGGGGCTACGAGCAGTACTTC | CASSIGRGYEQYF
TRBJ1-1 | . | few | TRBV6-6 | TGTGCCAGCAGTTACGCAGTGAACACTGAAGCTTTCTTT | CASSYAVNTEAFF
TRBJ1-1 | . | . | TRBV11-2 | TGTGCCAGCAGACTAGAGTGGTCGAACACTGAAGCTTTCTTT | CASRLEWSNTEAFF
TRBJ2-2 | . | . | TRBV30 | TGTGCCTGGAGACGGTCTTTTACCGGGGAGCTGTTTTTT | CAWRRSFTGELFF
TRBJ1-5 | TRBD1 | . | TRBV7-9 | TGTGCCAGCAGCCCGACAGGGGGGGATCAGCCCCAGCATTTT | CASSPTGGDQPQHF
TRBJ1-2 | . | . | TRBV24-1 | TGTGCCACCAGTGACCAAGACAGGAACTATGGCTACACCTTC | CATSDQDRNYGYTF
TRBJ2-7 | . | . | TRBV11-3 | TGTGCCAGCAGCTTAGATCCCGGGGAGGAGCAGTACTTC | CASSLDPGEEQYF
TRBJ2-5 | . | . | TRBV18 | TGTGCCAGCTCACCGTCCGGGGGTCAAGAGACCCAGTACTTC | CASSPSGGQETQYF
TRBJ2-7 | . | . | TRBV6-2/TRBV6-3 | TGTGCCAGCAGTTTATTACAGGGCGTAACTTATCTCTACGAGCAGTACTTC | CASSLLQGVTYLYEQYF
TRBJ2-1 | TRBD2 | . | TRBV7-9 | TGTGCCAGCAGCTCCAGGACTAGCGGAAATGAGCAGTTCTTC | CASSSRTSGNEQFF